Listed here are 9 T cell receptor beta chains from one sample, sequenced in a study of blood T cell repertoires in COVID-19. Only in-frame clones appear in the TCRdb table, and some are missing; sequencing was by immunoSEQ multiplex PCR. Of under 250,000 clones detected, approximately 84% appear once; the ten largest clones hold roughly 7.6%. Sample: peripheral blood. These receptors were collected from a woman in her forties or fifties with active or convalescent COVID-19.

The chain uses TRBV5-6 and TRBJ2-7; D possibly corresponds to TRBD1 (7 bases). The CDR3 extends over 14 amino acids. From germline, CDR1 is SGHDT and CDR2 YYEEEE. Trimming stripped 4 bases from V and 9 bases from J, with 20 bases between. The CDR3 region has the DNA TGTGCCAGCAGCGCGGGACAGTCCCACCGGGGGCAGTACTTC. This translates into CASSAGQSHRGQYF.

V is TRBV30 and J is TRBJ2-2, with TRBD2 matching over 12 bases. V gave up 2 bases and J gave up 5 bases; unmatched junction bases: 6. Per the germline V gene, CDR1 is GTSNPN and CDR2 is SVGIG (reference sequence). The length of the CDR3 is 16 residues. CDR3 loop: CAWSRLAGVFTGELFF. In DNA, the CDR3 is TGTGCCTGGAGTCGACTAGCGGGAGTCTTTACCGGGGAGCTGTTTTTT.

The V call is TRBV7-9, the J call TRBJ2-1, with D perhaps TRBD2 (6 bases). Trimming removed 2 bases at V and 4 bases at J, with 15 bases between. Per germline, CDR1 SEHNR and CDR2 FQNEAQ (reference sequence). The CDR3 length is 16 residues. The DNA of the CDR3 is TGTGCCAGCAGCTTATCGTCTATGGGACTTTACAATGAGCAGTTCTTC. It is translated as CASSLSSMGLYNEQFF.

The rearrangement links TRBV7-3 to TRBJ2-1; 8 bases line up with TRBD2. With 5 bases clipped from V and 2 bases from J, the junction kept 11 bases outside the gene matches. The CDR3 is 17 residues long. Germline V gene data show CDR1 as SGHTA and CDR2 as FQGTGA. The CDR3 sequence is CASSPTGGLATYNEQFF. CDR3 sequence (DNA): TGTGCCAGCAGCCCGACGGGGGGGCTAGCGACCTACAATGAGCAGTTCTTC.

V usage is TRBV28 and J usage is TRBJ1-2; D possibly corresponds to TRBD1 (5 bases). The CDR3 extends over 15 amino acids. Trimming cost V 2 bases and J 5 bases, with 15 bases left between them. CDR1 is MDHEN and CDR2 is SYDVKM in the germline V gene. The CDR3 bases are TGTGCCAGCAGTTTAGGGGGGACGGGGAGGTATGGCTACACCTTC. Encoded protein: CASSLGGTGRYGYTF.

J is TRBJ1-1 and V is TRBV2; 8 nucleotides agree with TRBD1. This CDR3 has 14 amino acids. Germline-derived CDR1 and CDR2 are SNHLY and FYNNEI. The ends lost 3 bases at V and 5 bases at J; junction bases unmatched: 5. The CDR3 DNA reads TGTGCCAGCAGTGATCAGGGGGCCAATACTGAAGCTTTCTTT. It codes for CASSDQGANTEAFF.

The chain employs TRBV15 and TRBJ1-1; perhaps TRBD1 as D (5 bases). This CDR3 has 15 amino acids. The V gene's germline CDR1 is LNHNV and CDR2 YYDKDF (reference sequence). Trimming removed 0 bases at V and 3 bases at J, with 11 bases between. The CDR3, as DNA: TGTGCCACCAGCAGAGATCTTGGCAGGGACACTGAAGCTTTCTTT. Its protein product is CATSRDLGRDTEAFF. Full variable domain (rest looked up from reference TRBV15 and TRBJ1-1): DAMVIQNPRYQVTQFGKPVTLSCSQTLNHNVMYWYQQKSSQAPKLLFHYYDKDFNNEADTPDNFQSRRPNTSFCFLDIRSPGLGDTAMYLCATSRDLGRDTEAFFGQGTRLTVV.

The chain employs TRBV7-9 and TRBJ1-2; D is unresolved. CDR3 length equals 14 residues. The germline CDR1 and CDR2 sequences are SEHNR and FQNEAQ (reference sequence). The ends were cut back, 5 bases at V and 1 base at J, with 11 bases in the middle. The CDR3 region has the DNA TGTGCCAGCAGCCGCACTCAGGATAACTATGGCTACACCTTC. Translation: CASSRTQDNYGYTF.

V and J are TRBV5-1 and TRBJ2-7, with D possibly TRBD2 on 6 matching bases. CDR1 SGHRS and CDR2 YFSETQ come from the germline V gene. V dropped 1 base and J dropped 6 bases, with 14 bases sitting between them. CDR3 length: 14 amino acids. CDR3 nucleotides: TGCGCCAGCAGCTTGTGGGGAGGTCCTTCCGAGCAGTACGTC. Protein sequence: CASSLWGGPSEQYV.